This T cell receptor (beta chain) originates from a study of beta chain features in type 1 diabetes. This clone was detected only a few times. The entirety of the isolated RNA underwent reverse transcription, so expressed TCRB transcripts were sequenced. The data were produced by immunoSEQ multiplex PCR, yet TCRdb's version contains in-frame clones alone and is incomplete. The table has some 900,000 clones, about a sixth seen once. Germline V gene lookup returns CDR1 SGDLS and CDR2 YYNGEE. V lost 2 bases to trimming and J lost 0 bases; unmatched junction nucleotides: 4. The CDR3 spans 16 residues. This clonotype originated in a woman aged 18-35 years in good health. The sample taken for sequencing was naive CD4+ T cells from blood. The genes are TRBV9 and TRBJ2-1, with TRBD2 matching 8 bases. CDR3 sequence reads: CASSVRSGGSYNEQFF. In DNA form, the CDR3 reads TGTGCCAGCAGCGTTCGGAGCGGGGGCTCCTACAATGAGCAGTTCTTC.